This record covers a single T cell receptor beta chain. Repertoires were generated with immunoSEQ multiplex PCR, while TCRdb's copy carries only in-frame clones and drops some. The sample carries about 140,000 clones, approximately 90% recorded once. Germline CDR1 is SGHTA and CDR2 is FQGNSA. V was pared by 4 bases and J by 3 bases, with 10 bases between. The CDR3 extends over 14 amino acids. The sample belongs to a study of blood T cell repertoires in COVID-19. This sequence was found in a man aged 55 to 70 with active or convalescent COVID-19. The sequencing sample was made of peripheral blood. The genes are TRBV7-2 and TRBJ1-3, with a tentative D call TRBD1 (5 bases). The CDR3 here is CASSSGFSGNTIYF. In DNA, the CDR3 is TGTGCCAGCAGCTCAGGGTTTAGTGGAAACACCATATATTTT.